A single sample is the source of the 24 T cell receptor beta chains below, sequenced in a study of vaccination and CD4 T cells after COVID-19. The sample's treatment: roughly 10-day PBMC culture with coronavirus spike peptide pools or control peptides (ViraFEST assay). With the Oncomine TCR Beta short-read assay, DNA from cultured CD4+ T cells was sequenced. Each CDR3 protein gets one entry after TCRdb re-called the PCR reads with MiXCR. The profile shows around 15,000 distinct CDR3 sequences, around 45% of them singletons. These receptors lack a known antigen. The input for sequencing was CD4+ T cells from blood, cultured in vitro, taken before SARS-CoV-2 vaccination. The receptors were gathered from a human donor who received a COVID-19 vaccine.

V is TRBV2 and J is TRBJ1-2; 9 bases line up with TRBD1. The germline gives CDR1 SNHLY, CDR2 FYNNEI. CDR3 length: 14 amino acids. V lost 6 bases and J lost 4; bases outside the gene matches: 6. As DNA, the CDR3 is TGTGCCAGCAGCACGGGACAGGGCCTCTATGGCTACACCTTC. Protein: CASSTGQGLYGYTF.

This clonotype has a single count. V and J are TRBV19 and TRBJ2-7; 9 bases are shared with TRBD2. V shed 0 bases and J 5 bases; nucleotides not matched to a gene: 11. CDR3 length: 17 amino acids. Per germline, CDR1 LNHDA and CDR2 SQIVND (reference sequence). The CDR3 sequence: CASSIDLPSGADHEQYF. CDR3 DNA: TGTGCCAGTAGTATAGATCTGCCTAGCGGGGCCGACCACGAGCAGTACTTC.

This clonotype has only one observation. The CDR3 does not close with the conserved phenylalanine or tryptophan, likely indicating a read error. V and J are TRBV2 and TRBJ2-5; D is unresolved. This CDR3 comprises 13 residues. Germline CDR1 is SNHLY and CDR2 is FYNNEI. The V end lost 5 bases, the J end lost 9 bases, and 16 bases lay between the germline ends. The CDR3 loop is CASSQDPSRSQYS. The CDR3 region has the DNA TGTGCCAGCAGTCAAGACCCGAGCCGGTCCCAGTACTCC.

This clonotype was found a few times. The chain carries TRBV7-6 and TRBJ2-6; D is ambiguous. Between the trimmed V and J ends, which lost 3 bases and 4 bases, there was a span of 7 bases. CDR1 and CDR2 (germline): SGHVS, FNYEAQ. The CDR3 consists of 14 residues. The CDR3 loop reads CASSLGPGANVLTF. In nucleotides, the CDR3 is TGTGCCAGCAGCTTGGGTCCAGGGGCCAACGTCCTGACTTTC.

The rearrangement joins TRBV7-9 to TRBJ1-2; no reliable D call. The V gene lost 1 base and the J gene lost 0 bases, with 12 bases spanning the gap. This CDR3 comprises 16 residues. Germline V gene sequence: CDR1 SEHNR, CDR2 FQNEAQ (reference sequence). The CDR3 coding sequence is TGTGCCAGCAGCTTAGACATAGGACCCTCTAACTATGGCTACACCTTC. Encoded protein: CASSLDIGPSNYGYTF.

This clonotype was seen only a few times. The chain is built from TRBV30 and TRBJ1-5, with a weak D call TRBD1 (6 bases). V gave up 2 bases and J gave up 0 bases, with 17 bases separating them. The CDR3 covers 17 residues. Germline V gene sequence: CDR1 GTSNPN, CDR2 SVGIG (reference sequence). The CDR3 reads CAWSPGRGAYSNQPQHF. The CDR3 nucleotides are TGTGCCTGGAGTCCGGGCAGGGGTGCGTATAGCAATCAGCCCCAGCATTTT.

The chain combines TRBV20-1 with TRBJ1-4, with D tentatively TRBD1 (5 bases). The length of the CDR3 is 14 residues. CDR1 and CDR2 from the germline V gene are DFQATT and SNEGSKA (reference sequence). With 4 bases removed from V and 7 bases from J, the gap between germline ends came to 16 bases. CDR3 in amino acids: CSAKRGVGGEKLFF. The DNA of the CDR3 is TGCAGTGCTAAACGAGGGGTTGGAGGTGAAAAACTGTTTTTT.

The chain links TRBV19 to TRBJ1-5; D gene uncertain. The CDR3 extends over 11 amino acids. Per germline, CDR1 LNHDA and CDR2 SQIVND (reference sequence). V was cut by 8 bases and J by 1 base, with 3 bases left in between. The CDR3: CASGSNQPQHF. The CDR3 region has the DNA TGTGCCAGTGGGAGCAATCAGCCCCAGCATTTT. The full variable domain, in which reference TRBV19 and TRBJ1-5 provide the parts outside the CDR3, is DGGITQSPKYLFRKEGQNVTLSCEQNLNHDAMYWYRQDPGQGLRLIYYSQIVNDFQKGDIAEGYSVSREKKESFPLTVTSAQKNPTAFYLCASGSNQPQHFGDGTRLSIL.

The V call is TRBV15, the J call TRBJ2-7, with a tentative D call TRBD2 (6 bases). Germline lookup yields CDR1 LNHNV and CDR2 YYDKDF (reference sequence). The CDR3 is 15 residues long. V gave up 2 bases and J gave up 3 bases, with 14 bases separating them. The CDR3 DNA is TGTGCCACCAGCAGAACCATAACTAGCAGCTACGAGCAGTACTTC. Protein: CATSRTITSSYEQYF.

The CDR3, as DNA: TGTGCCAGCAGAGGGGGGGATAGCAATCAGCCCCAGCATTTT. This codes for CASRGGDSNQPQHF. The V and J genes are TRBV2 and TRBJ1-5; perhaps TRBD1 as D (6 bases). The germline V gene encodes CDR1 SNHLY and CDR2 FYNNEI. V shed 6 bases and J shed 0 bases, with 9 bases lying between them. The CDR3 loop spans 14 amino acids.

The chain employs TRBV6-1 and TRBJ1-6, with D unresolved. Trimming took off 6 bases at V and 9 bases at J, with 18 bases between the two ends. The CDR3 contains 15 residues. The germline V gene encodes CDR1 MNHNS and CDR2 SASEGT. This CDR3 is CASRPSPGEGSPLHF. CDR3 DNA: TGTGCCAGCAGACCCAGTCCCGGGGAGGGTTCACCCCTCCACTTT.

This clonotype was counted only a few times. The CDR3 end shows no conserved phenylalanine or tryptophan, and so a read error is likely. V usage is TRBV7-2 and J usage is TRBJ1-2, with D unclear. The CDR3 is 14 amino acids. V lost 5 bases, J lost 8 bases, and 18 bases lay in between. Germline V gene lookup returns CDR1 SGHTA and CDR2 FQGNSA. The CDR3 region has the DNA TGTGCCAGCAGCACCGGACCGACCATCCCAGGCTACACCTAC. It codes for CASSTGPTIPGYTY.

This clonotype appeared once. The V call is TRBV5-1, the J call TRBJ1-1, with D possibly being TRBD1 (6 bases). Trimming took 4 bases from V and 5 from J, leaving 9 bases between them. CDR3 size: 12 residues. Germline CDR1 SGHRS, CDR2 YFSETQ. CDR3 in DNA: TGCGCCAGCAGCCAAGGGGGTACTGAAGCTTTCTTT. Protein: CASSQGGTEAFF.

This clonotype has a handful of counts. The chain couples TRBV7-9 to TRBJ1-3, with a tentative D call TRBD1 (6 bases). The CDR3 contains 14 residues. Germline V gene sequence: CDR1 SEHNR, CDR2 FQNEAQ (reference sequence). Trimming removed 5 bases from V and 1 base from J, with 9 bases in between. The CDR3 DNA reads as TGTGCCAGCAGCAACGGACAGTCTGGAAACACCATATATTTT. It yields the protein CASSNGQSGNTIYF.

This sequence joins TRBV6-5 and TRBJ2-7, with TRBD1 identical over 7 bases. The CDR3 totals 15 residues. Germline CDR1 MNHEY, CDR2 SVGAGI. The ends lost 4 bases at V and 2 bases at J; junction bases unmatched: 8. CDR3 loop: CASSLGTAITYEQYF. The CDR3 coding sequence is TGTGCCAGCAGTTTAGGGACAGCCATAACCTACGAGCAGTACTTC.

The V and J genes are TRBV2 and TRBJ2-1, with 12 bases that match TRBD2. The CDR3 totals 15 residues. Per the germline V gene, CDR1 is SNHLY and CDR2 is FYNNEI. V dropped 6 bases and J dropped 12; count of bases not matched to a gene: 12. CDR3 in amino acids: CASSSGTSGPPRQFF. Here the CDR3 DNA reads TGTGCCAGCAGCTCCGGGACTAGCGGGCCCCCGCGGCAGTTCTTC.

This clonotype has a handful of counts. The chain recombines TRBV7-9 with TRBJ1-2, with 8 bases lining up with TRBD1. Germline trimming cut 1 base from V and 4 bases from J; bases unmatched to any gene: 5. Germline V gene sequence: CDR1 SEHNR, CDR2 FQNEAQ (reference sequence). CDR3 length: 15 amino acids. The DNA for the CDR3 is TGTGCCAGCAGCTTAGGGACCAGGGGGCCCTATGGCTACACCTTC. Its protein product is CASSLGTRGPYGYTF.

The V and J genes are TRBV30 and TRBJ1-6; D not resolved. V lost 0 bases and J 2 bases, leaving 5 bases between the germline ends. Germline assignment: CDR1 GTSNPN and CDR2 SVGIG (reference sequence). This CDR3 has 14 amino acids. CDR3 coding DNA: TGTGCCTGGAGTGTGGGCCCCTATAATTCACCCCTCCACTTT. It specifies CAWSVGPYNSPLHF.

This clonotype appeared a single time. The chain is built from TRBV6-1 and TRBJ2-7; 7 bases are a match to TRBD1. Per germline, CDR1 MNHNS and CDR2 SASEGT. V gave up 11 bases and J gave up 4 bases; unmatched junction bases: 8. CDR3 size: 12 residues. The chain's CDR3 is CAAAGTDYEQYF. CDR3 sequence (DNA): TGTGCCGCAGCCGGGACAGATTACGAGCAGTACTTC.

The V gene is TRBV20-1, the J gene TRBJ2-3, with TRBD1 matching 7 bases. Germline CDR1 is DFQATT and CDR2 is SNEGSKA (reference sequence). V gave up 2 bases and J gave up 4 bases; unmatched junction bases: 3. CDR3 length: 13 residues. The CDR3 DNA sequence: TGCAGTGCTAGAAGGACAGGACCAGATACGCAGTATTTT. It translates to CSARRTGPDTQYF.

This clonotype was seen more than once but under ten times. J is TRBJ2-7 and V is TRBV20-1, with D possibly matching TRBD2 (5 bases). The CDR3 consists of 15 residues. Trimming stripped 0 bases from V and 0 bases from J, with 12 bases between. CDR1 is DFQATT, CDR2 SNEGSKA, per germline (reference sequence). The CDR3 DNA reads TGCAGTGCTAGAGATCATTTAGGAGGCTCCTACGAGCAGTACTTC. It translates to CSARDHLGGSYEQYF.

This clonotype was observed a handful of times. The chain employs TRBV19 and TRBJ1-5; possibly TRBD1 for D (6 bases). This CDR3 contains 18 residues. V was pared by 3 bases and J by 1 base, with 19 bases between. Germline CDR1 LNHDA, CDR2 SQIVND (reference sequence). CDR3: CASSIGRGILSSNQPQHF. The CDR3, as DNA: TGTGCCAGTAGTATCGGCAGGGGAATCCTGAGCAGCAATCAGCCCCAGCATTTT.

CDR3 coding DNA: TGTGCCAGCAGTGAACAGGGACAGACCCAGTACTTC. This translates into CASSEQGQTQYF. The chain carries TRBV6-1 and TRBJ2-5, with D possibly being TRBD1 or TRBD2 (5 bases each). V lost 2 bases to trimming and J lost 6 bases, with 7 bases between them. This CDR3 comprises 12 residues. The V gene's germline CDR1 is MNHNS and CDR2 SASEGT.

This rearrangement joins TRBV2 to TRBJ2-7; the match to TRBD2 covers 12 bases. V trimming: 8 bases; J trimming: 2 bases; junction bases outside the gene matches: 4. The CDR3 consists of 14 residues. Germline V gives CDR1 SNHLY, CDR2 FYNNEI. CDR3 nucleotides: TGTGCCAGCCAACTAGCGGGGGGCCCCTACGAGCAGTACTTC. It codes for CASQLAGGPYEQYF.